This T cell receptor (beta chain) appears in the sequencing data of a study of response to subunit inactivated influenza vaccine. TCRdb called the RT-PCR reads again in MiXCR, with one record for every CDR3 protein. The repertoire holds over 800,000 distinct CDR3 sequences, with roughly 20% as singletons. The study, taken as a whole, reports: Authors suggested each seasonal influenza vaccination recruits few new T cells.

Comment on this clonotype: The antigen is undetermined.

There are 15 residues in the CDR3. V dropped 4 bases and J dropped 5 bases, with 17 bases sitting between them. The TCR originated in a man aged 50-59 years who received an inactivated influenza vaccine. The chain links TRBV12-3 or TRBV12-4 to TRBJ2-5; D unclear. Sequences were derived from PBMCs from blood, sampled 4 to 6 days after vaccination. CDR3 in amino acids: CASSYHGPSAETQYF. CDR3 sequence (DNA): TGTGCCAGCAGTTACCATGGACCCTCGGCGGAGACCCAGTACTTC.